What follows are 31 T cell receptor beta chains derived from one specimen sequenced in a study of blood T cell repertoires in COVID-19. The table came from immunoSEQ multiplex PCR; TCRdb's copy has only in-frame clones and leaves some out. The table includes hundreds of thousands of clones, 83% detected once. Source material: peripheral blood. Every receptor here comes from a middle-aged woman with active or convalescent COVID-19.

This clone was seen a few times. The V gene is TRBV28, the J gene TRBJ1-2, with D uncertain. The CDR3 is 12 amino acids. Trimming took 6 bases from V and 8 from J, leaving 13 bases between them. The V gene's germline CDR1 is MDHEN and CDR2 SYDVKM. The CDR3 DNA follows: TGTGCCAGCAGGGCGCTATGGGAGGGCTACACCTTC. This sequence encodes CASRALWEGYTF.

The CDR3 nucleotides read TGTGCCAGCAGTGTTTACAGGGGTCACTATGGCTACACCTTC. It translates to CASSVYRGHYGYTF. J is TRBJ1-2 and V is TRBV6-4; 7 bases agree with TRBD1. Trimming removed 4 bases from V and 3 bases from J; junction bases left unmatched: 5. Per germline, CDR1 MRHNA and CDR2 SNTAGT. The CDR3 extends over 14 amino acids.

This clone occurred once. The V and J genes are TRBV9 and TRBJ1-4; a possible D gene is TRBD1 (5 bases). Germline lookup yields CDR1 SGDLS and CDR2 YYNGEE. CDR3 length: 16 amino acids. V was clipped by 0 bases and J by 4 bases, with 13 bases between them. The DNA of the CDR3 is TGTGCCAGCAGCGTAGAAGGGACTCGGGGTAATGAAAAACTGTTTTTT. This translates into CASSVEGTRGNEKLFF.

This clone was seen just once. The chain employs TRBV19 and TRBJ1-2; D is ambiguous. The V gene's germline CDR1 is LNHDA and CDR2 SQIVND (reference sequence). This CDR3 spans 16 amino acids. Between the trimmed V and J ends, which lost 3 bases and 0 bases, there was a span of 14 bases. CDR3 sequence: CASSIQGRGANYGYTF. CDR3 DNA sequence: TGTGCCAGTAGTATTCAAGGGCGCGGGGCTAACTATGGCTACACCTTC.

This clone was picked up a small number of times. The chain recombines TRBV5-4 with TRBJ1-5; D remains unclear. Germline lookup yields CDR1 SGHNT and CDR2 YYREEE (reference sequence). Trimming cost V 1 base and J 3 bases, with 8 bases left between them. This CDR3 comprises 14 residues. As DNA, the CDR3 is TGTGCCAGCAGCTTGAACGGGGACAATCAGCCCCAGCATTTT. Its protein is CASSLNGDNQPQHF.

This rearrangement joins TRBV4-3 to TRBJ1-5; no reliable D call. There are 13 residues in the CDR3. Germline V gives CDR1 LGHNA, CDR2 YSLEER. The ends were cut back, 4 bases at V and 7 bases at J, with 11 bases in the middle. Here the CDR3 reads CASSLEEGQPQHF. The CDR3 DNA sequence: TGCGCCAGCAGCCTCGAGGAGGGCCAGCCCCAGCATTTT.

The rearrangement joins TRBV4-3 to TRBJ1-4, with a possible D match to TRBD1 (5 bases). This CDR3 has 15 amino acids. V lost 0 bases and J lost 5, with 10 bases in between. The germline V gene encodes CDR1 LGHNA and CDR2 YSLEER. CDR3 nucleotides: TGCGCCAGCAGCCAAGAGCCAGGGTACAATGAAAAACTGTTTTTT. Its protein is CASSQEPGYNEKLFF.

This sequence joins TRBV30 and TRBJ2-1, with D tentatively TRBD1 (6 bases). V lost 5 bases and J lost 9, with 14 bases in between. The germline CDR1 and CDR2 sequences are GTSNPN and SVGIG (reference sequence). The length of the CDR3 is 12 residues. CDR3 region: CAWGQGIGEQFF. CDR3 in DNA: TGTGCCTGGGGGCAGGGGATCGGTGAGCAGTTCTTC. The variable domain in full, completed from reference TRBV30 and TRBJ2-1, reads SQTIHQWPATLVQPVGSPLSLECTVEGTSNPNLYWYRQAAGRGLQLLFYSVGIGQISSEVPQNLSASRPQDRQFILSSKKLLLSDSGFYLCAWGQGIGEQFFGPGTRLTVL.

The V call is TRBV4-2, the J call TRBJ2-2, with D tentatively TRBD2 (6 bases). Germline V gene data show CDR1 as LGHNA and CDR2 as YNFKEQ. Deletions cut 6 bases from V and 3 bases from J, with 14 bases between. The CDR3 has 15 residues. In DNA form, the CDR3 reads TGTGCCAGCAGTTTACCGGGGGATTACACCGGGGAGCTGTTTTTT. Translating it yields CASSLPGDYTGELFF.

This rearrangement joins TRBV9 to TRBJ2-1, with 9 bases fitting TRBD1. Losses at the gene ends were 3 bases for V and 8 bases for J; bases not matched to a gene: 9. Germline V gene sequence: CDR1 SGDLS, CDR2 YYNGEE. This CDR3 comprises 15 residues. The CDR3 coding sequence is TGTGCCAGCAGCGAGTCCGGGACAGGGATCTATGAGCAGTTCTTC. Translating gives CASSESGTGIYEQFF.

The chain joins TRBV10-1 to TRBJ2-2, with D possibly matching TRBD2 (6 bases). CDR1 is WNHNN, CDR2 SYGVQD, per germline (reference sequence). V dropped 7 bases and J dropped 6 bases, with 15 bases sitting between them. The CDR3 is 14 amino acids. Here the CDR3 DNA reads TGCGCCAGCACACTGGGACTGGGGGCCGGGGAGCTGTTTTTT. Its translation: CASTLGLGAGELFF.

This clone was seen a handful of times. The J gene is TRBJ2-6, the V gene TRBV5-4; 7 positions match TRBD1. CDR3 length: 16 amino acids. V was clipped by 3 bases and J by 12 bases; unmatched bases: 15. CDR1 is SGHNT and CDR2 is YYREEE in the germline V gene (reference sequence). CDR3 in amino acids: CASSSTGKGQGSVLTF. The CDR3 bases are TGTGCCAGCAGCTCGACAGGGAAAGGTCAGGGGAGCGTCCTGACTTTC. The full variable domain, with the rest looked up from reference TRBV5-4 and TRBJ2-6, is ETGVTQSPTHLIKTRGQQVTLRCSSQSGHNTVSWYQQALGQGPQFIFQYYREEENGRGNFPPRFSGLQFPNYSSELNVNALELDDSALYLCASSSTGKGQGSVLTFGAGSRLTVL.

The chain couples TRBV7-8 to TRBJ1-2, with D possibly TRBD1 on 5 matching bases. CDR1 SGHVS and CDR2 FQNEAQ come from the germline V gene. V lost 4 bases, J lost 8 bases, and 17 bases lay in between. CDR3 size: 14 residues. The CDR3: CASSSLDTITGYTF. DNA for the CDR3: TGTGCCAGCAGCTCCCTGGACACCATAACAGGCTACACCTTC.

This clone was detected a few times. J is TRBJ2-7 and V is TRBV5-1; TRBD2 agrees at 9 bases. The CDR3 covers 15 residues. J lost 3 bases, V lost 0 bases, and 4 bases had no gene match. In germline, CDR1 is SGHRS, CDR2 YFSETQ. Here the CDR3 reads CASSLGTSEYYEQYF. CDR3 nucleotide sequence: TGCGCCAGCAGCTTGGGGACTAGCGAATACTACGAGCAGTACTTC.

A note on this clone: A much larger clone differs from this one at a single base, so this may be a read error. Other DNA sequences from this sample encode an identical CDR3 as well. V and J are TRBV9 and TRBJ2-7; a possible D gene is TRBD1 (5 bases). Germline V gene sequence: CDR1 SGDLS, CDR2 YYNGEE. This CDR3 is 14 amino acids long. Trimming stripped 0 bases from V and 3 bases from J, with 10 bases between. The CDR3 DNA is TGTGCCAGCAGCGTAGCACAGGCCGGCTACGAGCAGTACTTC. Translation gives CASSVAQAGYEQYF.

This rearrangement joins TRBV4-2 to TRBJ1-2, with TRBD1 matching over 9 bases. Germline lookup yields CDR1 LGHNA and CDR2 YNFKEQ. The CDR3 has 17 residues. Trimming at V came to 0 bases and at J to 4 bases, leaving 9 bases not matched to a gene. The CDR3 nucleotides read TGTGCCAGCAGCCAAGATTCCCTCATGGGACAGGGCTATGGCTACACCTTC. It encodes CASSQDSLMGQGYGYTF.

The chain recombines TRBV6-5 with TRBJ2-3; weak D call: TRBD2 (5 bases). The germline V gene encodes CDR1 MNHEY and CDR2 SVGAGI. With 7 bases removed from V and 2 bases from J, the gap between germline ends came to 10 bases. CDR3 length equals 13 residues. CDR3 residues: CASTHGITDTQYF. The CDR3 DNA reads as TGTGCCAGCACCCACGGGATCACAGATACGCAGTATTTT.

This rearrangement joins TRBV12-3 or TRBV12-4 to TRBJ2-3; D may be TRBD2 (5 bases). Deletions cut 5 bases from V and 1 base from J, with 7 bases between. There are 13 residues in the CDR3. In nucleotides, the CDR3 is TGTGCCAGCAGTGGACTGGGCACAGATACGCAGTATTTT. Its protein is CASSGLGTDTQYF.

J is TRBJ1-2 and V is TRBV2; perhaps TRBD1 as D (6 bases). This CDR3 is 15 amino acids long. The germline V gene has CDR1 SNHLY and CDR2 FYNNEI. V shed 6 bases and J shed 10 bases, with 24 bases lying between them. CDR3 amino acids: CASRDGGGLDYDYTF. The CDR3 bases are TGTGCCAGCAGAGACGGGGGGGGCTTAGATTACGACTACACCTTC.

The chain uses TRBV19 and TRBJ2-1, with D unclear. This CDR3 region has 13 residues. The V gene's germline CDR1 is LNHDA and CDR2 SQIVND (reference sequence). The V gene lost 5 bases and the J gene lost 6 bases, with 11 bases spanning the gap. This CDR3 reads CASSLTRFNEQFF. CDR3 bases: TGTGCCAGTAGTTTGACTCGTTTCAATGAGCAGTTCTTC. Together with reference TRBV19 and TRBJ2-1, the CDR3 gives the full variable domain: DGGITQSPKYLFRKEGQNVTLSCEQNLNHDAMYWYRQDPGQGLRLIYYSQIVNDFQKGDIAEGYSVSREKKESFPLTVTSAQKNPTAFYLCASSLTRFNEQFFGPGTRLTVL.

This chain uses TRBV11-3 with TRBJ1-3; 7 bases align to TRBD1. CDR3 size: 18 residues. Germline V gives CDR1 SGHNT, CDR2 YENEEA. V lost 4 bases to trimming and J lost 0 bases; unmatched junction nucleotides: 12. In DNA, the CDR3 is TGTGCCAGCAGCTCGCCCTCCGGGACAGTCAGCTCTGGAAACACCATATATTTT. It specifies CASSSPSGTVSSGNTIYF.

The chain is built from TRBV7-9 and TRBJ2-7, with D perhaps TRBD2 (5 bases). Germline CDR1 reads SEHNR; CDR2 reads FQNEAQ (reference sequence). The CDR3 has 16 residues. Trimming removed 5 bases from V and 0 bases from J, with 17 bases in between. This CDR3 reads CASSQPSVGSSYEQYF. The CDR3 coding sequence is TGTGCCAGCAGCCAACCTTCGGTGGGGAGCTCCTACGAGCAGTACTTC.

V gene TRBV30 combines with J gene TRBJ1-1, with TRBD1 identical over 7 bases. The CDR3 totals 13 residues. The V segment lost 4 bases and the J segment 1 base; nucleotides outside the gene matches: 3. Germline V gives CDR1 GTSNPN, CDR2 SVGIG (reference sequence). The CDR3 loop reads CAWTGTANTEAFF. The CDR3 DNA sequence: TGTGCCTGGACCGGGACAGCGAACACTGAAGCTTTCTTT.

This clone came up a few times. The J gene is TRBJ1-2, the V gene TRBV21-1; TRBD1, the table's D call, lacks a check against the DNA. TRBV21-1 counts as a pseudogene. The CDR3 length is 17 residues. CDR3 in DNA: TGTGCCAGCAGCATATCCCCAGGACAGGGATCCAACTATGGCTACACCTTC. Translation: CASSISPGQGSNYGYTF.

The rearrangement uses TRBV7-2 and TRBJ2-1; D is undetermined. Germline loops: CDR1 SGHTA, CDR2 FQGNSA. This CDR3 is 14 amino acids long. V was cut by 1 base and J by 2 bases, with 6 bases left in between. The CDR3 region is CASSLVSAYNEQFF. The CDR3 nucleotides read TGTGCCAGCAGCTTAGTGTCAGCCTACAATGAGCAGTTCTTC. The full variable domain, in which reference TRBV7-2 and TRBJ2-1 provide the parts outside the CDR3, is GAGVSQSPSNKVTEKGKDVELRCDPISGHTALYWYRQSLGQGLEFLIYFQGNSAPDKSGLPSDRFSAERTGGSVSTLTIQRTQQEDSAVYLCASSLVSAYNEQFFGPGTRLTVL.

This chain uses TRBV4-3 with TRBJ1-2; no reliable D call. V lost 5 bases and J lost 5, with 9 bases in between. Germline-derived CDR1 and CDR2 are LGHNA and YSLEER. CDR3 length: 12 residues. For the CDR3, the DNA is TGCGCCAGCAGCGCTAACGGGTATGGCTACACCTTC. Residues: CASSANGYGYTF.

J is TRBJ2-7 and V is TRBV12-3 or TRBV12-4; D is ambiguous. This CDR3 spans 11 amino acids. The V and J ends lost 3 bases and 2 bases respectively, with 2 bases between them. For the CDR3, the DNA is TGTGCCAGCAGTTTCACCTACGAGCAGTACTTC. Translated, it gives CASSFTYEQYF.

V is TRBV14 and J is TRBJ2-2; 13 nucleotides align to TRBD2. The CDR3 consists of 16 residues. CDR1 and CDR2 from the germline V gene are SGHDN and FVKESK. Losses at the gene ends were 4 bases for V and 4 bases for J; bases not matched to a gene: 3. The DNA for the CDR3 is TGTGCCAGCAGCCGGGGACTAGCGGGACGCACCGGGGAGCTGTTTTTT. Translating it yields CASSRGLAGRTGELFF.

The CDR3 bases are TGTGCCTGGAGTGTTTCATTTAGCGATGAGCAGTTCTTC. Translation: CAWSVSFSDEQFF. This sequence joins TRBV30 and TRBJ2-1, with TRBD2 as a possible D gene (5 bases). The CDR3 is 13 amino acids. Trimming took off 0 bases at V and 8 bases at J, with 11 bases between the two ends. Per germline, CDR1 GTSNPN and CDR2 SVGIG (reference sequence).

The CDR3 is CASTGGNTIYF. DNA for the CDR3: TGTGCCAGCACAGGGGGAAACACCATATATTTT. The chain couples TRBV27 to TRBJ1-3; tentative D call: TRBD1 (5 bases). The germline V gene encodes CDR1 MNHEY and CDR2 SMNVEV (reference sequence). This CDR3 has 11 residues. The V end lost 7 bases, the J end lost 4 bases, and 5 bases lay between the germline ends.

The CDR3 DNA follows: TGTGCCAGCAGCTCAGGAGGCACTGAAGCTTTCTTT. This translates into CASSSGGTEAFF. The rearrangement links TRBV7-3 to TRBJ1-1; the D is unclear. The CDR3 has 12 residues. The germline CDR1 and CDR2 sequences are SGHTA and FQGTGA. V lost 4 bases and J lost 4, with 7 bases in between.